This T cell receptor (beta chain) is from a study of regulatory T cells in long-lasting Graves disease. Study information: The antithyroid drugs taken by newly diagnosed Graves' patients had been used for under 3 months. Study findings and constraints: Persistent cases favored TRBV28, TRBJ1-2 and TRBJ2-5.

To note about this clonotype: The antigen remains undetermined.

The time point is: newly diagnosed GD, antithyroid drugs for less than 3 months. Construction of the TCR library relied on RNA isolated from PBMCs. The CDR3 totals 14 residues. The ends were cut back, 0 bases at V and 5 bases at J, with 10 bases in the middle. Per germline, CDR1 LGHNA and CDR2 YSLEER. To make TCR beta libraries, researchers used iRepertoire HTBI primers and Arm-PCR of CDR3 regions. TCRdb analysed the multiplex PCR reads with MiXCR anew, one entry per CDR3 protein. The sample lists some 250,000 distinct CDR3 sequences; around 17% were seen once. This receptor was taken from a female donor with Graves disease. The sequencing used peripheral blood mononuclear cells (PBMCs), collected at new diagnosis, from a patient treated with antithyroid drugs. V usage is TRBV4-3 and J usage is TRBJ1-2, with D perhaps matching TRBD1 (5 bases). The CDR3 nucleotides read TGCGCCAGCAGCCAAGAAAGGGGTCAATATGGCTACACCTTC. As protein: CASSQERGQYGYTF.